The T cell receptor beta chain under discussion was sequenced for a study of blood T cell repertoires in COVID-19. Turning to the study itself: Sites in the United States, Italy and Spain provided acute and convalescent COVID-19 samples. PBMCs, B-cell-depleted T cells, or T cells provided the cDNA or gDNA that made up the material.

Germline CDR1 reads MNHEY; CDR2 reads SVGEGT. The CDR3 runs 17 residues. V lost 4 bases and J 5 bases, leaving 20 bases between the germline ends. In the original analysis: Estimation of nucleated cell counts was performed using reference gene primer amplification. Some clones are missing from TCRdb's copy, which holds only in-frame ones; the method was immunoSEQ multiplex PCR. The V and J calls and clone size come from that table; D and trimming were worked out from the DNA. The repertoire has around 56,000 clones, 81% of them found once; the top ten carry 28%. The TCR comes from a woman older than 75 with active or convalescent COVID-19. The rearrangement links TRBV6-2 or TRBV6-3 to TRBJ1-4; unclear D gene. The sequencing input was peripheral blood. In nucleotides, the CDR3 is TGTGCCAGCAGTTCCAGAGACACGACGGGAAAAAATGAAAAACTGTTTTTT. Translating it yields CASSSRDTTGKNEKLFF.